Following are 13 T cell receptor beta chains from one sample sequenced in a study of blood T cell repertoires in COVID-19. Method: immunoSEQ multiplex PCR; TCRdb's copy keeps in-frame clones and lacks some. The data hold 150,000 to 180,000 clones, with around 85% observed a single time. The sequenced sample was peripheral blood. All receptors come from a woman aged 60-75 years with acute or convalescent COVID-19.

A word on this clone: Other DNA sequences from this sample encode an identical CDR3 as well. This chain joins TRBV3-1 (or the pseudogene TRBV3-2) and TRBJ1-3, with 8 bases that match TRBD1. V gave up 4 bases and J gave up 4 bases; unmatched junction bases: 3. CDR3 size: 14 residues. Germline V gene data show CDR1 as LGHDT and CDR2 as YNNKEL (reference sequence). The CDR3 DNA is TGTGCCAGCAGCCCTGGGACAGGAGGAAACACCATATATTTT. Residues: CASSPGTGGNTIYF.

This clone was detected a few times. The genes are TRBV5-4 and TRBJ2-7, with D possibly being TRBD2 (5 bases). Germline V CDR1 and CDR2: SGHNT, YYREEE (reference sequence). This CDR3 has 14 amino acids. V was pared by 4 bases and J by 3 bases, with 14 bases between. The CDR3 region is CASSPRTLNYEQYF. DNA for the CDR3: TGTGCCAGCAGCCCGCGGACTTTAAACTACGAGCAGTACTTC.

The V and J genes are TRBV19 and TRBJ1-4; possible D gene TRBD1, 5 bases. The ends were cut back, 5 bases at V and 11 bases at J, with 21 bases in the middle. The CDR3 length is 15 residues. The V gene's germline CDR1 is LNHDA and CDR2 SQIVND (reference sequence). The CDR3 bases are TGTGCCAGTAGTTCTCCCCGGGGGAGGGAGCGGAAACTGTTTTTT. It yields the protein CASSSPRGRERKLFF.

The chain couples TRBV3-1 (or the pseudogene TRBV3-2) to TRBJ2-2; 10 bases are shared with TRBD1. CDR3 length equals 18 residues. Germline V CDR1 and CDR2: LGHDT, YNNKEL (reference sequence). J lost 4 bases, V lost 1 base, and 9 bases had no gene match. CDR3 protein: CASSQAGVGTGVTGELFF. DNA for the CDR3: TGTGCCAGCAGCCAAGCGGGGGTGGGGACAGGGGTCACCGGGGAGCTGTTTTTT.

CDR3 sequence reads: CASSLGLVVVFETQYF. The CDR3 coding sequence is TGTGCCAGCAGCCTGGGACTAGTAGTCGTTTTTGAGACCCAGTACTTC. The J gene is TRBJ2-5, the V gene TRBV7-8; 8 bases line up with TRBD2. Germline V gene sequence: CDR1 SGHVS, CDR2 FQNEAQ. J was trimmed by 5 bases and V by 5 bases; bases with no gene match: 13. There are 16 residues in the CDR3.

The chain employs TRBV10-1 and TRBJ2-1; perhaps TRBD1 as D (5 bases). V lost 6 bases and J lost 3, with 18 bases in between. This CDR3 has 16 amino acids. From germline, CDR1 is WNHNN and CDR2 SYGVQD (reference sequence). The CDR3 is CASSNRRGASYNEQFF. The CDR3 nucleotides are TGCGCCAGCAGCAATCGAAGGGGCGCTAGCTACAATGAGCAGTTCTTC.

The rearrangement uses TRBV29-1 and TRBJ1-1, with 9 bases matching TRBD1. The germline CDR1 and CDR2 sequences are SQVTM and ANQGSEA. V was clipped by 6 bases and J by 3 bases; unmatched bases: 11. The CDR3 is 15 amino acids. The DNA of the CDR3 is TGCAGCGTCGAACAGGGGGCTGGGGGGGACACTGAAGCTTTCTTT. Translated: CSVEQGAGGDTEAFF.

The J gene is TRBJ1-2, the V gene TRBV24-1, with a tentative D call TRBD1 (5 bases). The CDR3 has 13 residues. Trimming cost V 5 bases and J 1 base, with 7 bases left between them. Germline lookup yields CDR1 KGHDR and CDR2 SFDVKD. CDR3 protein: CATSGQGNYGYTF. The DNA for the CDR3 is TGTGCCACCAGTGGCCAGGGTAACTATGGCTACACCTTC.

The chain employs TRBV9 and TRBJ1-2; TRBD1 aligns across 7 bases. With V trimmed by 3 bases and J by 3 bases, 5 bases remained unmatched. The CDR3 runs to 14 residues. Germline CDR1 is SGDLS and CDR2 is YYNGEE. In DNA form, the CDR3 reads TGTGCCAGCAGCGGGCGACAGGGCCACTATGGCTACACCTTC. Translation gives CASSGRQGHYGYTF.

J is TRBJ1-4 and V is TRBV19; no firm D call. V lost 5 bases, J lost 11 bases, and 9 bases lay in between. This CDR3 comprises 11 residues. Germline V gene sequence: CDR1 LNHDA, CDR2 SQIVND (reference sequence). DNA for the CDR3: TGTGCCAGTAGTTCTAGAGATAAACTGTTTTTT. This gives the protein CASSSRDKLFF.

J is TRBJ2-7 and V is TRBV10-2; weak D call: TRBD2 (7 bases). Trimming removed 4 bases from V and 7 bases from J, with 11 bases in between. Germline-derived CDR1 and CDR2 are WSHSY and SAAADI. This CDR3 contains 12 residues. The CDR3, as DNA: TGCGCCAGCAGTGCGGGGGGCCGGGAGCAGTACGTC. Its translation is CASSAGGREQYV.

The rearrangement uses TRBV3-1 (or the pseudogene TRBV3-2) and TRBJ2-3; TRBD1 matches at 7 bases. The V gene's germline CDR1 is LGHDT and CDR2 YNNKEL (reference sequence). J lost 3 bases, V lost 2 bases, and 11 bases had no gene match. This CDR3 has 17 residues. The CDR3 nucleotides read TGTGCCAGCAGCCAAAGAACGAGGGGGCGCAGGACAGATACGCAGTATTTT. Amino acids: CASSQRTRGRRTDTQYF.

In its sample, this clone was seen a few times. The genes are TRBV20-1 and TRBJ2-1; the D gene is possibly TRBD2 (5 bases). V gave up 5 bases and J gave up 4 bases, with 6 bases separating them. The CDR3 covers 11 residues. The germline V gene encodes CDR1 DFQATT and CDR2 SNEGSKA (reference sequence). CDR3 amino acids: CSAEGYNEQFF. Here the CDR3 DNA reads TGCAGTGCTGAGGGTTACAATGAGCAGTTCTTC.